The 16 T cell receptor beta chains below were found in one sample sequenced in a study of blood T cell repertoires in COVID-19 (TCRdb year 2020). Libraries were prepared through the immunoSEQ multiplex PCR assay. Sourced from immuneACCESS, this table was stored by TCRdb with only in-frame sequences that have V and J called. A share of the clones is absent; for the studies checked, an unresolved V gene accounts for under half, and the remainder has no known explanation. In this sample the table shows roughly 190,000 clones, more than 75% of which occur a single time. The ten largest clones represent around 7.9% of the sample. The sequencing input was peripheral blood. The receptor source for this set is a woman aged 50 to 65 with active or convalescent COVID-19.

The sample holds a few counts of this clone. This sequence joins TRBV20-1 and TRBJ1-2; 8 nucleotides match TRBD1. V gave up 4 bases and J gave up 7 bases; unmatched junction bases: 2. CDR1 is DFQATT and CDR2 is SNEGSKA in the germline V gene (reference sequence). This CDR3 is built from 11 residues. CDR3 nucleotide sequence: TGCAGTGCTACAGGGGGCGGTGGCTACACCTTC. Amino acids: CSATGGGGYTF.

V and J are TRBV7-9 and TRBJ2-3, with TRBD2 matching over 10 bases. Germline V gives CDR1 SEHNR, CDR2 FQNEAQ (reference sequence). The CDR3 runs to 14 residues. With V trimmed by 6 bases and J by 4 bases, 4 bases remained unmatched. CDR3 sequence: CASRSGRASDTQYF. The CDR3 DNA is TGTGCCAGCAGAAGCGGGAGGGCATCAGATACGCAGTATTTT.

The rearrangement joins TRBV7-9 to TRBJ1-1; D unresolved. This CDR3 has 16 amino acids. Deletions cut 7 bases from V and 0 bases from J, with 18 bases between. Germline V lookup: CDR1 SEHNR, CDR2 FQNEAQ (reference sequence). For the CDR3, the DNA is TGTGCCAGCACCCGGGAGGGAAACCTAGTGAACACTGAAGCTTTCTTT. Protein product: CASTREGNLVNTEAFF.

V is TRBV3-1 (or the pseudogene TRBV3-2) and J is TRBJ1-6, with D hard to call. The germline gives CDR1 LGHDT, CDR2 YNNKEL (reference sequence). Trimming took off 2 bases at V and 5 bases at J, with 13 bases between the two ends. There are 16 residues in the CDR3. The CDR3 nucleotides are TGTGCCAGCAGCCAAAGTTTGAGGCGGAATAATTCACCCCTCCACTTT. Amino acids: CASSQSLRRNNSPLHF.

V gene TRBV24-1 combines with J gene TRBJ2-3; D might be TRBD1 (5 bases). Germline assignment: CDR1 KGHDR and CDR2 SFDVKD. Trimming shortened V by 5 bases and J by 6 bases, and 8 bases separated the two germline ends. The CDR3 extends over 12 amino acids. In DNA form, the CDR3 reads TGTGCCACCAGTGCAGGGCCGGATACGCAGTATTTT. It codes for CATSAGPDTQYF.

The chain carries TRBV4-3 and TRBJ1-6, with D maybe TRBD1 (5 bases). The V gene's germline CDR1 is LGHNA and CDR2 YSLEER. The CDR3 has 15 amino acids. The germline V and J ends were trimmed by 0 bases and 9 bases, with 12 bases remaining between them. The CDR3 DNA follows: TGCGCCAGCAGCCAAGATCAAGGGGCGAGTTCACCCCTCCACTTT. Amino acids: CASSQDQGASSPLHF.

The chain uses TRBV30 and TRBJ1-1, with D possibly matching TRBD1 (5 bases). The germline gives CDR1 GTSNPN, CDR2 SVGIG (reference sequence). V lost 4 bases and J lost 4, with 13 bases in between. The CDR3 loop spans 13 amino acids. In nucleotides, the CDR3 is TGTGCCTGGAACTACGGGGGTGGCACTGAAGCTTTCTTT. Translation gives CAWNYGGGTEAFF.

This rearrangement joins TRBV19 to TRBJ1-4; 7 nucleotides agree with TRBD1. CDR1 LNHDA and CDR2 SQIVND come from the germline V gene (reference sequence). The CDR3 extends over 14 amino acids. J lost 4 bases, V lost 8 bases, and 7 bases had no gene match. The CDR3 region has the DNA TGTGCCAGTTCTCAGGACAGGCGTAATGAAAAACTGTTTTTT. Translation: CASSQDRRNEKLFF.

V usage is TRBV6-5 and J usage is TRBJ1-2; TRBD1 agrees at 10 bases. Germline CDR1 and CDR2: MNHEY and SVGAGI. V dropped 6 bases and J dropped 1; count of bases not matched to a gene: 5. The CDR3 runs 15 residues. The CDR3 DNA follows: TGTGCCAGCAGGCCCGACAGGGGGCTTAACTATGGCTACACCTTC. Its protein product is CASRPDRGLNYGYTF.

J is TRBJ2-7 and V is TRBV14; no clear D. V was shortened by 1 base and J by 6 bases, with 13 bases between the two germline ends. There are 14 residues in the CDR3. Germline loops: CDR1 SGHDN, CDR2 FVKESK. The CDR3 DNA is TGTGCCAGCAGCCAAGTAGTAGCAGTGTCCGAGCAGTACTTC. This codes for CASSQVVAVSEQYF.

This chain uses TRBV6-5 with TRBJ2-2; weak D call: TRBD2 (6 bases). Germline CDR1 MNHEY, CDR2 SVGAGI. The CDR3 is made up of 15 amino acids. V lost 8 bases, J lost 1 base, and 14 bases lay in between. The CDR3 is CASRLAAMNTGELFF. CDR3 DNA sequence: TGTGCCAGCCGGTTAGCGGCAATGAACACCGGGGAGCTGTTTTTT.

This clone was recorded a few times. The chain recombines TRBV5-5 with TRBJ1-3; 9 bases line up with TRBD1. CDR1 and CDR2 from the germline V gene are SGHKS and YYEKEE (reference sequence). This CDR3 has 18 residues. Germline trimming cut 10 bases from V and 0 bases from J; bases unmatched to any gene: 17. The CDR3 loop is CASGSPPGQGFSGNTIYF. The CDR3 nucleotides read TGTGCCTCAGGCTCCCCCCCGGGACAGGGATTCTCTGGAAACACCATATATTTT.

This chain joins TRBV13 and TRBJ2-6; no reliable D call. From germline, CDR1 is PRHDT and CDR2 FYEKMQ (reference sequence). The CDR3 contains 14 residues. The ends were cut back, 5 bases at V and 0 bases at J, with 5 bases in the middle. The CDR3, as DNA: TGTGCCAGCAGCCCCTACTCTGGGGCCAACGTCCTGACTTTC. Protein product: CASSPYSGANVLTF.

This clone was seen many times. V is TRBV5-5 and J is TRBJ2-7, with a weak D call TRBD1 (6 bases). The CDR3 runs to 14 residues. Trimming removed 2 bases from V and 4 bases from J, with 13 bases in between. Germline V gives CDR1 SGHKS, CDR2 YYEKEE (reference sequence). CDR3 sequence (DNA): TGTGCCAGCAGCTTCCGGGACAACGCATACGAGCAGTACTTC. It codes for CASSFRDNAYEQYF. The variable domain in full, with the rest retrieved from reference TRBV5-5 and TRBJ2-7, is DAGVTQSPTHLIKTRGQQVTLRCSPISGHKSVSWYQQVLGQGPQFIFQYYEKEERGRGNFPDRFSARQFPNYSSELNVNALLLGDSALYLCASSFRDNAYEQYFGPGTRLTVT.

This sequence joins TRBV5-1 and TRBJ1-2, with 8 bases matching TRBD1. Trimming at V came to 3 bases and at J to 3 bases, leaving 7 bases not matched to a gene. The CDR3 runs to 15 residues. Germline V gives CDR1 SGHRS, CDR2 YFSETQ. CDR3 loop: CASSSGTGADYGYTF. The DNA for the CDR3 is TGCGCCAGCAGCTCGGGGACAGGAGCCGACTATGGCTACACCTTC. The variable domain in full, completed from reference TRBV5-1 and TRBJ1-2, reads KAGVTQTPRYLIKTRGQQVTLSCSPISGHRSVSWYQQTPGQGLQFLFEYFSETQRNKGNFPGRFSGRQFSNSRSEMNVSTLELGDSALYLCASSSGTGADYGYTFGSGTRLTVV.

CDR3 DNA sequence: TGTGCCTGGAGTCCTACAGTGAACACTGAAGCTTTCTTT. Encoded protein: CAWSPTVNTEAFF. The chain couples TRBV30 to TRBJ1-1; D not resolved. Trimming stripped 2 bases from V and 0 bases from J, with 7 bases between. CDR1 and CDR2 from the germline V gene are GTSNPN and SVGIG (reference sequence). There are 13 residues in the CDR3.